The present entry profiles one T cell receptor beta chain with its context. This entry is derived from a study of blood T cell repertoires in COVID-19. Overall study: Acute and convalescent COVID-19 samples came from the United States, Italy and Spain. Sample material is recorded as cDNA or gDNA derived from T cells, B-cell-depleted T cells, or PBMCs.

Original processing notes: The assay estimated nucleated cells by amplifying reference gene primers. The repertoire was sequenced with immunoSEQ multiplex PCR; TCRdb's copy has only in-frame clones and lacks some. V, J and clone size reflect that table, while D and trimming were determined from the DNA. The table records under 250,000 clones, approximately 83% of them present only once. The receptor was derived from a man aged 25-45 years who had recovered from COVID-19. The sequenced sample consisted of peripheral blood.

The CDR3 DNA follows: TGTGCCAGCAGTTACCCCGGAGAGGGATCCGGGGATGGCTACACCTTC. As protein: CASSYPGEGSGDGYTF. V gene TRBV28 combines with J gene TRBJ1-2; D is uncertain. Trimming removed 4 bases from V and 6 bases from J, with 21 bases in between. This CDR3 is built from 16 residues. Germline V gene lookup returns CDR1 MDHEN and CDR2 SYDVKM.